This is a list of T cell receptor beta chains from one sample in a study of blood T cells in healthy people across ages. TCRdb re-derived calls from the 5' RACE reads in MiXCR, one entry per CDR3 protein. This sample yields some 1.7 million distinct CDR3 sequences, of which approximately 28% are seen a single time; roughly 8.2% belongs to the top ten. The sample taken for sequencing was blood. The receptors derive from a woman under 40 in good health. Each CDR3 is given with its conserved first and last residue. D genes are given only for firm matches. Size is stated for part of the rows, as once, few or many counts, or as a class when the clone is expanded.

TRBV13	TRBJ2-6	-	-	CVSSLEGEGAAGANVLTF	TGTGTCAGCAGCTTGGAGGGAGAGGGGGCGGCTGGGGCCAACGTCCTGACTTTC
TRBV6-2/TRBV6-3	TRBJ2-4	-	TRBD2	CASSYPSGAASKNIQYF	TGTGCCAGCAGTTACCCCAGCGGGGCAGCCTCCAAAAACATTCAGTACTTC
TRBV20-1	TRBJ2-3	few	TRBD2	CSARGTSGGAATQYF	TGCAGTGCTAGAGGGACTAGCGGGGGGGCCGCTACGCAGTATTTT
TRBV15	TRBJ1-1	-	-	CATSRDTTNAGAFF	TGTGCCACCAGCAGAGATACTACGAACGCAGGAGCTTTCTTT
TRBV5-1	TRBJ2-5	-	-	CASSNQGQGRETQYF	TGCGCCAGCAGCAACCAAGGTCAGGGCCGAGAGACCCAGTACTTC
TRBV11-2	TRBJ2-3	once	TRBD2	CASSFHGGGGATDTQYF	TGTGCCAGCAGCTTCCATGGTGGCGGGGGGGCCACAGATACGCAGTATTTT
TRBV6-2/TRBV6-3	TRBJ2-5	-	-	CASSRVHETQYF	TGTGCCAGCAGTAGGGTTCACGAGACCCAGTACTTC
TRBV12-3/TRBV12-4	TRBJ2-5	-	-	CASSFKGRETQYF	TGTGCCAGCAGTTTCAAGGGGCGAGAGACCCAGTACTTC
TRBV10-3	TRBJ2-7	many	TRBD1	CAISDQGGLSYEQYF	TGTGCCATCAGTGACCAAGGGGGCCTGTCCTACGAGCAGTACTTC
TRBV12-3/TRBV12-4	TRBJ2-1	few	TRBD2	CASREGTTYNEQFF	TGTGCCAGCAGGGAAGGGACTACCTACAATGAGCAGTTCTTC
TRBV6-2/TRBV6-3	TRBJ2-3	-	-	CASEASDRDTQYF	TGTGCCAGCGAGGCCAGCGATCGAGATACGCAGTATTTT
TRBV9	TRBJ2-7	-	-	CASSMDGGSEQYF	TGTGCCAGCAGCATGGACGGGGGTTCCGAGCAGTACTTC
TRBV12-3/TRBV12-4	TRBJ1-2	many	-	CASSLWGPLYGYTF	TGTGCCAGCAGTTTATGGGGACCCCTCTATGGCTACACCTTC
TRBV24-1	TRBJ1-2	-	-	CATSGPTTNYGYTF	TGTGCCACCAGTGGTCCGACGACTAACTATGGCTACACCTTC
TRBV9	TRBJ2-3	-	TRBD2	CASSVATSGGDTQYF	TGTGCCAGCAGCGTAGCAACTAGCGGGGGAGATACGCAGTATTTT
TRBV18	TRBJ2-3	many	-	CASSPPETDTQYF	TGTGCCAGCTCACCACCTGAGACAGATACGCAGTATTTT
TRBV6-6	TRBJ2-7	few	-	CASSSPTAPYEQYF	TGTGCCAGCAGTTCCCCAACAGCCCCCTACGAGCAGTACTTC
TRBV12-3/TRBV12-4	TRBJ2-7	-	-	CASSLRGGISYEQYF	TGTGCCAGCAGTCTTCGAGGGGGTATTTCCTACGAGCAGTACTTC
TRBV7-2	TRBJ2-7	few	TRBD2	CASSPEGGNEQYF	TGTGCCAGCAGCCCCGAGGGAGGGAACGAGCAGTACTTC
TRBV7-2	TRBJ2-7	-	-	CASSRNRNEQYF	TGTGCCAGCAGCCGTAATAGGAACGAGCAGTACTTC
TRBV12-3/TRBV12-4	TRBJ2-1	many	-	CASTLAQSNEQFF	TGTGCCAGCACCCTCGCGCAATCCAATGAGCAGTTCTTC
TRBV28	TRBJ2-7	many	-	CASSFGRGLREQYF	TGTGCCAGCAGTTTCGGGAGGGGGCTTCGCGAGCAGTACTTC
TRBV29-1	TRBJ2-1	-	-	CSVRVTALNEQFF	TGCAGCGTTAGAGTTACAGCACTCAATGAGCAGTTCTTC
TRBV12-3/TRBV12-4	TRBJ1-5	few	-	CASSTRGSGQPQHF	TGTGCCAGCAGTACCAGGGGATCGGGTCAGCCCCAGCATTTT
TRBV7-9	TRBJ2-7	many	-	CASSRDIVTYEQYF	TGTGCCAGCAGCCGGGACATTGTAACCTACGAGCAGTACTTC
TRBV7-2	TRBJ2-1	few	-	CASSLALGGYNEQFF	TGTGCCAGCAGCTTAGCGCTGGGGGGCTACAATGAGCAGTTCTTC
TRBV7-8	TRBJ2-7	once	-	CASSLATGGRIPYEQYF	TGTGCCAGCAGCCTGGCTACCGGGGGACGAATACCTTACGAGCAGTACTTC
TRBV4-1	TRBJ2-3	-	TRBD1	CASSQDRGGTRDTQYF	TGCGCCAGCAGCCAAGATAGAGGGGGCACACGAGATACGCAGTATTTT
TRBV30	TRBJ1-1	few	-	CAWSLYLTEAFF	TGTGCCTGGAGTCTCTACTTGACTGAAGCTTTCTTT
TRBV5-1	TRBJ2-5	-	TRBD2	CASSYNWGGKTQYF	TGCGCCAGCAGCTACAACTGGGGGGGAAAGACCCAGTACTTC
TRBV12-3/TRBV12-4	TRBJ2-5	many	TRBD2	CASSPGTSGNGETQYF	TGTGCCAGCAGTCCCGGGACTAGCGGGAATGGGGAGACCCAGTACTTC
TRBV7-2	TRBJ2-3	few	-	CASSEYGTLNTDTQYF	TGTGCCAGCAGTGAATACGGGACCCTTAACACGGATACGCAGTATTTT
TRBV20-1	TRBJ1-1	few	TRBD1	CSATPPTGGNTEAFF	TGCAGTGCTACTCCTCCGACAGGGGGGAACACTGAAGCTTTCTTT